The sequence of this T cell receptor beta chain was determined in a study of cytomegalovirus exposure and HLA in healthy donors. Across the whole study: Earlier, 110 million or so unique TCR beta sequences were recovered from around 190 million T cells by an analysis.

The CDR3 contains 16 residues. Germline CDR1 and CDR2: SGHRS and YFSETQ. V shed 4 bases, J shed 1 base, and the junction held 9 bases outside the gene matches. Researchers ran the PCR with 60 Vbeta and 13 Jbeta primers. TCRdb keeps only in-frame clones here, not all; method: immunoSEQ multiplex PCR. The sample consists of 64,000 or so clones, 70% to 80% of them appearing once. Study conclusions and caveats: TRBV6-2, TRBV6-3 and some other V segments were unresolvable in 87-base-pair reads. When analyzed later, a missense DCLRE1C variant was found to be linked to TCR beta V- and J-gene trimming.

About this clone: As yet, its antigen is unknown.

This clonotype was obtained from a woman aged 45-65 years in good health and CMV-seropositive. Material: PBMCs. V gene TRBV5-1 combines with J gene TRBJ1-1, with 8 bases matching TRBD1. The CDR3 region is CASSDPGQVPNTEAFF. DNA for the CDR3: TGCGCCAGCAGCGACCCGGGACAGGTTCCGAACACTGAAGCTTTCTTT.